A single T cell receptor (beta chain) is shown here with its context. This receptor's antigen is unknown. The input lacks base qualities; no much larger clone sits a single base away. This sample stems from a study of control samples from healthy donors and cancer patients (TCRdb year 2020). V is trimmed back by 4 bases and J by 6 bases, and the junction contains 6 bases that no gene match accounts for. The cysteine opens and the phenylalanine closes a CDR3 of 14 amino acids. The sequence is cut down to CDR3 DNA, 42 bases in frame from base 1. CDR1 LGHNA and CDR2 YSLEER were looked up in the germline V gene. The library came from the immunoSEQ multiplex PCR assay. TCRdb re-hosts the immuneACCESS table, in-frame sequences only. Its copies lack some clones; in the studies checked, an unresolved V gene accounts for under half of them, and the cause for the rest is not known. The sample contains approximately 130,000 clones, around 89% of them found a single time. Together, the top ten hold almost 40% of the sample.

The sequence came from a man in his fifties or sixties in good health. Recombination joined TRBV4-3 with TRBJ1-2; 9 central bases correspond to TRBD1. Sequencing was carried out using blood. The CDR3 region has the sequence CASSLPGTGHGYTF. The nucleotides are TGCGCCAGCAGCCTCCCCGGGACAGGGCATGGCTACACCTTC.